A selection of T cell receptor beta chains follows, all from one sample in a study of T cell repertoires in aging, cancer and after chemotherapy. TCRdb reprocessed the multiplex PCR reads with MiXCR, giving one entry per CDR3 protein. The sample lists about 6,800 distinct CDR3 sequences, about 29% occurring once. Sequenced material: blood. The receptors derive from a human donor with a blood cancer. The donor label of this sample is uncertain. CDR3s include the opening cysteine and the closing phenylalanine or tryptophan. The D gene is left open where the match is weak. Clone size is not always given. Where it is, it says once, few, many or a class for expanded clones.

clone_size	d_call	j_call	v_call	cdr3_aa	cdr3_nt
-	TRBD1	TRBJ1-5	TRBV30	CAWSGQGAHQPQHF	TGTGCCTGGAGTGGCCAGGGGGCCCATCAGCCCCAGCATTTT
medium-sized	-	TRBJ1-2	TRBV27	CASARLKQGLWGYTF	TGTGCCAGCGCCCGTCTTAAACAGGGTTTATGGGGCTACACCTTC
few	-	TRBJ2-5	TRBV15	CATSRDFALQETQYF	TGTGCCACCAGCAGAGATTTCGCTCTCCAAGAGACCCAGTACTTC
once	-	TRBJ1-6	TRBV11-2	CASSLRMDSHLHF	TGTGCCAGCTCCCTGAGGATGGATTCACACCTCCACTTT
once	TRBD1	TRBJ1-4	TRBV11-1	CASSMAGGNEKLFF	TGTGCCAGCAGCATGGCAGGGGGTAATGAAAAACTGTTTTTT
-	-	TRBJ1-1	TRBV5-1	CASSLTGGGEAFF	TGCGCCAGCAGCCTGACAGGAGGAGGTGAAGCTTTCTTT
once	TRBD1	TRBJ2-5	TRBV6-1	CASSARGIGQTQYF	TGTGCCAGCAGCGCCAGGGGGATAGGACAGACCCAGTACTTC
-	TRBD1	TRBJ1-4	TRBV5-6	CASSFVGTGGKPFF	TGTGCCAGCAGCTTTGTAGGGACAGGGGGAAAACCGTTTTTT
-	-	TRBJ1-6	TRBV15	CATSRSYGNYNSPLHF	TGTGCCACCAGCAGATCCTACGGGAACTATAATTCACCCCTCCACTTT
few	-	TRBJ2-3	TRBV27	CASSYSGDTQYF	TGTGCCAGCAGTTACTCGGGAGATACGCAGTATTTT
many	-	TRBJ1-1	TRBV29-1	CSVARNTEAFF	TGCAGCGTTGCGCGGAACACTGAAGCTTTCTTT
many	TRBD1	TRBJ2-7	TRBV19	CASSISLRAGGYEQYF	TGTGCCAGTAGTATAAGCCTTAGGGCAGGGGGCTACGAGCAGTACTTC